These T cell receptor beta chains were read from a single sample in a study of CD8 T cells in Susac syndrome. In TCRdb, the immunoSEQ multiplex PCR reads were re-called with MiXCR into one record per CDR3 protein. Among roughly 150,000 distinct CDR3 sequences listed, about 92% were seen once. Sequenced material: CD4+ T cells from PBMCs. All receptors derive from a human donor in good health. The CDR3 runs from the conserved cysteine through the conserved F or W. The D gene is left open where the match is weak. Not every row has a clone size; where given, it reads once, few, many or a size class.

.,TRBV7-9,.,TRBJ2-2,CASSRAPQGTGELFF,TGTGCCAGCAGCCGCGCTCCACAAGGCACCGGGGAGCTGTTTTTT
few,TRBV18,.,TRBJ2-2,CASSPRVGNTGELFF,TGTGCCAGCTCACCGAGAGTTGGGAACACCGGGGAGCTGTTTTTT
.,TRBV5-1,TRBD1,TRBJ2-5,CASRDRMQETQYF,TGCGCCAGCAGGGACAGGATGCAAGAGACCCAGTACTTC
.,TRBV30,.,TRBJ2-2,CAWNPGSTGELFF,TGTGCCTGGAATCCGGGTTCAACCGGGGAGCTGTTTTTT
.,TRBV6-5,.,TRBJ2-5,CASSYSIPGNTQETQYF,TGTGCCAGCAGTTACTCGATTCCGGGAAACACCCAAGAGACCCAGTACTTC
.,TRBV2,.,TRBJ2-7,CASRENYEQYF,TGTGCCAGCAGGGAGAACTACGAGCAGTACTTC
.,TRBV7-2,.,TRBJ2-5,CASRFLAGIQETQYF,TGTGCCAGCAGATTCCTGGCAGGGATCCAGGAGACCCAGTACTTC
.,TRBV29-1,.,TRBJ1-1,CSVVRALNTEAFF,TGCAGCGTTGTTAGGGCACTGAACACTGAAGCTTTCTTT
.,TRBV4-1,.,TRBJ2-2,CASSKGILRGTNTGELFF,TGCGCCAGCAGCAAAGGCATATTACGGGGCACTAACACCGGGGAGCTGTTTTTT
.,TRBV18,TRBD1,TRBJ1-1,CASSLRGQTEAFF,TGTGCCAGCTCATTAAGGGGGCAGACTGAAGCTTTCTTT
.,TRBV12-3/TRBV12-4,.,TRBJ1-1,CASSFRATANTEAFF,TGTGCCAGCAGTTTCCGGGCCACAGCTAACACTGAAGCTTTCTTT
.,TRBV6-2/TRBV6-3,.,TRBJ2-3,CASSRGFSTDTQYF,TGTGCCAGCAGTCGCGGGTTCAGCACAGATACGCAGTATTTT
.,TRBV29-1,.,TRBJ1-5,CSVVGGRNQPQHF,TGCAGCGTTGTAGGAGGGCGCAATCAGCCCCAGCATTTT
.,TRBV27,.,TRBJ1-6,CASSPRDSPLHF,TGTGCCAGCAGTCCTCGAGATTCACCCCTCCACTTT
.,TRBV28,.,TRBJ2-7,CASSIRRGKYEQYF,TGTGCCAGCAGTATTAGACGGGGGAAGTACGAGCAGTACTTC
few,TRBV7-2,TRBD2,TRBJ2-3,CASSRTSGGTDTQYF,TGTGCCAGCTCTAGGACTAGCGGGGGGACAGATACGCAGTATTTT